The rows below give T cell receptor beta chains drawn from one sample of a study of cytomegalovirus exposure and HLA in healthy donors. TCRdb's copy holds only in-frame clones and misses some; the assay was immunoSEQ multiplex PCR. The sample includes around 140,000 clones. The material sequenced was PBMCs. These TCRs come from a male donor in good health and CMV-seronegative. Both conserved end residues are part of each CDR3. A D gene is named only where the DNA matches it firmly.

v_gene	j_gene	d_gene	CDR3nt	CDR3aa
TRBV19	TRBJ2-5	-	TGTGCCAGTAGTCACCGACAGGTTGGAACCCAAGAGACCCAGTACTTC	CASSHRQVGTQETQYF
TRBV10-3	TRBJ2-1	TRBD1	TGTGCCATCAGTGATGCAGGGGGTTCCTACAATGAGCAGTTCTTC	CAISDAGGSYNEQFF
TRBV9	TRBJ2-5	-	TGTGCCAGCAGCGTAGCTATGGGGCTCGGAGAGACCCAGTACTTC	CASSVAMGLGETQYF
TRBV7-2	TRBJ1-2	-	TGTGCCAGCAGTGCAGAACCTGGCACCTTC	CASSAEPGTF
TRBV30	TRBJ2-6	-	TGTGCCTGGAGTACTGGCTCTGGGGCCAACGTCCTGACTTTC	CAWSTGSGANVLTF
TRBV30	TRBJ2-1	TRBD2	TGTGCCTGGGATACCCTTACGGGGGAGGGCCGGGGAAATGAGCAGTTCTTC	CAWDTLTGEGRGNEQFF
TRBV12-5	TRBJ2-3	TRBD1	TGTGCTAGTGGTTTGGTACGGGCAGTTGGGACAGGGGGCGAAGCAGATACGCAGTATTTT	CASGLVRAVGTGGEADTQYF
TRBV27	TRBJ1-1	-	TGTGCCAGCAGTTTTCTACAGGGCAGTGAAGCTTTCTTT	CASSFLQGSEAFF
TRBV28	TRBJ1-2	-	TGTGCCAGCAGTCAAGGACAGCTCTATGGCTACACCTTC	CASSQGQLYGYTF
TRBV28	TRBJ1-5	-	TGTGCCAGCAGTTTACCAGGGGGCAATCAGCCCCAGCATTTT	CASSLPGGNQPQHF
TRBV27	TRBJ1-5	TRBD1	TGTGCCAGCACCGAGACAGGGAATGGCAATCAGCCCCAGCATTTT	CASTETGNGNQPQHF
TRBV19	TRBJ2-7	TRBD2	TGTGCCAGTAGTCCTCTAGCGGGGGGCGCCTACGAGCAGTACTTC	CASSPLAGGAYEQYF